Listed here are 28 T cell receptor beta chains from one sample, sequenced in a study of blood T cell repertoires in COVID-19. Data came from immunoSEQ multiplex PCR; TCRdb stores just in-frame clones and leaves some out. Among fewer than 150,000 clones listed, around 85% were seen once. Source material: peripheral blood. These receptors came from a human donor in a cohort sampled during active COVID-19.

This chain links TRBV7-2 with TRBJ2-3; no definite D call. The CDR3 runs 13 residues. The germline gives CDR1 SGHTA, CDR2 FQGNSA. V lost 2 bases and J lost 0, with 3 bases in between. The CDR3 loop is CASSLHSTDTQYF. CDR3 bases: TGTGCCAGCAGCTTACATAGCACAGATACGCAGTATTTT. The variable domain in full, with the rest retrieved from reference TRBV7-2 and TRBJ2-3, is GAGVSQSPSNKVTEKGKDVELRCDPISGHTALYWYRQSLGQGLEFLIYFQGNSAPDKSGLPSDRFSAERTGGSVSTLTIQRTQQEDSAVYLCASSLHSTDTQYFGPGTRLTVL.

This sequence joins TRBV12-3 or TRBV12-4 and TRBJ2-7; 7 bases line up with TRBD1. Trimming at V came to 6 bases and at J to 6 bases, leaving 5 bases not matched to a gene. The CDR3 has 12 amino acids. The CDR3 sequence: CASSPAGGEQYF. DNA of the CDR3: TGTGCCAGCAGCCCAGCAGGGGGCGAGCAGTACTTC.

The CDR3, as DNA: TGTGCCAGCAGCTTAGCCCAGCGGAGCACAGATACGCAGTATTTT. Amino acid sequence: CASSLAQRSTDTQYF. This chain joins TRBV7-2 and TRBJ2-3; D perhaps matches TRBD2 (5 bases). Trimming left V 0 bases short and J 0 bases short, with 7 bases between. Per germline, CDR1 SGHTA and CDR2 FQGNSA. The CDR3 contains 15 residues.

CDR3 sequence reads: CASSKDSALNTEAFF. The DNA of the CDR3 is TGTGCCAGCAGTAAAGACAGCGCCCTGAACACTGAAGCTTTCTTT. This chain links TRBV6-2 or TRBV6-3 with TRBJ1-1; tentatively, D is TRBD1 (5 bases). V dropped 5 bases and J dropped 0 bases, with 13 bases sitting between them. This CDR3 region has 15 residues. Germline V gene sequence: CDR1 MNHEY, CDR2 SVGEGT.

The chain has TRBV30 and TRBJ1-4; maybe TRBD1 (6 bases). CDR1 and CDR2 from the germline V gene are GTSNPN and SVGIG (reference sequence). CDR3 length: 14 amino acids. Deletions cut 5 bases from V and 1 base from J, with 11 bases between. The CDR3 is CAWGQGRTNEKLFF. CDR3 coding DNA: TGTGCCTGGGGTCAGGGGAGAACTAATGAAAAACTGTTTTTT.

The genes are TRBV6-6 and TRBJ1-1, with TRBD1 matching 8 bases. CDR3 size: 15 residues. CDR1 is MNHNY and CDR2 is SVGAGI in the germline V gene (reference sequence). J was trimmed by 3 bases and V by 7 bases; bases with no gene match: 10. This CDR3 is CASTDRGPRDTEAFF. The CDR3, as DNA: TGTGCCAGCACCGACAGGGGCCCGAGAGACACTGAAGCTTTCTTT.

Regarding this clone: A junction boundary mismatches the germline segment, possibly from a read error. The chain links TRBV18 to TRBJ2-1, with 11 bases fitting TRBD1. The CDR3 length is 16 residues. The germline gives CDR1 KGHSH, CDR2 LQKENI. CDR3 protein: CTSSQSGTGGPNEQFF. The CDR3 nucleotides are TGTACCAGCTCACAATCCGGGACAGGGGGGCCCAATGAGCAGTTCTTC.

This rearrangement joins TRBV18 to TRBJ1-5; possible D gene TRBD1, 6 bases. The CDR3 extends over 9 amino acids. The V gene lost 10 bases and the J gene lost 9 bases, with 7 bases spanning the gap. CDR1 and CDR2 from the germline V gene are KGHSH and LQKENI. The CDR3 reads CAKTGPQHF. The CDR3 coding sequence is TGTGCCAAGACAGGGCCCCAGCATTTT.

The rearrangement links TRBV19 to TRBJ2-2; 9 bases are a match to TRBD1. The CDR3 is made up of 17 amino acids. V dropped 3 bases and J dropped 3; count of bases not matched to a gene: 8. CDR1 and CDR2 from the germline V gene are LNHDA and SQIVND (reference sequence). CDR3 sequence (DNA): TGTGCCAGTAGTATTGGACTCGGGACAGGGTACACCGGGGAGCTGTTTTTT. The encoded protein is CASSIGLGTGYTGELFF.

V is TRBV6-5 and J is TRBJ2-3, with TRBD2 matching over 8 bases. Unmatched junction bases numbered 8, after V lost 6 bases and J lost 6 bases. This CDR3 has 14 amino acids. Germline V CDR1 and CDR2: MNHEY, SVGAGI. CDR3 amino acids: CASSLGGAGDTQYF. Here the CDR3 DNA reads TGTGCCAGCAGCCTCGGGGGGGCTGGGGATACGCAGTATTTT.

The chain couples TRBV7-8 to TRBJ2-7; D gene unclear. This CDR3 has 13 amino acids. Germline CDR1 is SGHVS and CDR2 is FQNEAQ. V was clipped by 2 bases and J by 5 bases, with 10 bases between them. CDR3 nucleotides: TGTGCCAGCAGCTTAATGGCATCCGACGAGCAGTACTTC. This translates into CASSLMASDEQYF.

This rearrangement joins TRBV16 to TRBJ2-7, with 12 bases lining up with TRBD1. There are 15 residues in the CDR3. Trimming removed 4 bases from V and 7 bases from J; junction bases left unmatched: 8. The germline gives CDR1 KGHSY, CDR2 FQNENV. CDR3 residues: CASSRMGQGAGEQYF. The DNA for the CDR3 is TGTGCCAGCAGCCGAATGGGACAGGGGGCTGGGGAGCAGTACTTC.

V gene TRBV14 combines with J gene TRBJ1-5, with 9 bases identical to TRBD1. The J segment lost 6 bases and the V segment lost 3 bases, leaving 3 bases of the junction unmatched. Germline lookup yields CDR1 SGHDN and CDR2 FVKESK. This CDR3 is built from 14 residues. CDR3 amino acids: CASSHGQGTQPQHF. The CDR3 DNA follows: TGTGCCAGCAGCCATGGACAGGGGACTCAGCCCCAGCATTTT. Full variable domain (outside the CDR3, taken from reference TRBV14 and TRBJ1-5): EAGVTQFPSHSVIEKGQTVTLRCDPISGHDNLYWYRRVMGKEIKFLLHFVKESKQDESGMPNNRFLAERTGGTYSTLKVQPAELEDSGVYFCASSHGQGTQPQHFGDGTRLSIL.

This sequence joins TRBV30 and TRBJ1-5, with 11 positions matching TRBD1. The CDR3 runs 14 residues. The ends lost 5 bases at V and 5 bases at J; junction bases unmatched: 5. Germline-derived CDR1 and CDR2 are GTSNPN and SVGIG (reference sequence). The CDR3 region has the DNA TGTGCCTGGGCACGGACAGGGGGCGATCAGCCCCAGCATTTT. The encoded protein is CAWARTGGDQPQHF.

The chain is built from TRBV4-1 and TRBJ2-1; 12 positions agree with TRBD2. CDR1 is MGHRA and CDR2 is YSYEKL in the germline V gene. The CDR3 consists of 15 residues. V trimming: 4 bases; J trimming: 4 bases; junction bases outside the gene matches: 2. The CDR3 here is CASSPGLAGYNEQFF. The CDR3 nucleotides are TGCGCCAGCAGCCCCGGACTAGCGGGGTACAATGAGCAGTTCTTC.

The chain has TRBV11-2 and TRBJ1-2, with 9 bases fitting TRBD1. The CDR3 length is 15 residues. V was pared by 1 base and J by 4 bases, with 4 bases of the junction left unmatched. Germline V gene lookup returns CDR1 SGHAT and CDR2 FQNNGV. The CDR3 DNA follows: TGTGCCAGCAGCTTAGGGGGACAGGGCATCTATGGCTACACCTTC. Encoded protein: CASSLGGQGIYGYTF.

The chain couples TRBV28 to TRBJ2-1, with TRBD1 matching over 9 bases. Per germline, CDR1 MDHEN and CDR2 SYDVKM. With 6 bases clipped from V and 8 bases from J, the junction kept 11 bases outside the gene matches. The CDR3 has 15 residues. In DNA, the CDR3 is TGTGCCAGCAGCAGCCGGGACAGGGTGGCCGATGAGCAGTTCTTC. This gives the protein CASSSRDRVADEQFF.

The J gene is TRBJ2-3, the V gene TRBV29-1, with D uncertain. V dropped 5 bases and J dropped 3 bases, with 6 bases sitting between them. Per germline, CDR1 SQVTM and CDR2 ANQGSEA. CDR3 length equals 11 residues. The DNA of the CDR3 is TGCAGCGTTACGAGTACAGATACGCAGTATTTT. Translating it yields CSVTSTDTQYF.

This clone was counted a few times. Other DNA sequences of this sample code for an identical CDR3. The chain has TRBV5-1 and TRBJ2-5; TRBD2 matches 9 bases. This CDR3 comprises 12 residues. The J segment lost 5 bases and the V segment lost 4 bases, leaving 0 bases of the junction unmatched. Germline lookup yields CDR1 SGHRS and CDR2 YFSETQ. CDR3 nucleotide sequence: TGCGCCAGCAGCCTAGCGGGGGAGACCCAGTACTTC. This translates into CASSLAGETQYF.

The chain links TRBV6-2 or TRBV6-3 to TRBJ1-2, with D possibly matching TRBD1 (6 bases). This CDR3 has 12 residues. CDR1 MNHEY and CDR2 SVGEGT come from the germline V gene. The germline V and J ends were trimmed by 4 bases and 4 bases, with 7 bases remaining between them. Here the CDR3 reads CASSSDSYGYTF. The CDR3 DNA sequence: TGTGCCAGCAGTTCGGACAGCTATGGCTACACCTTC.

The rearrangement links TRBV6-2 or TRBV6-3 to TRBJ2-7; 7 bases are shared with TRBD1. J gave up 1 base and V 8 bases, and 8 bases lay outside the gene matches. CDR1 is MNHEY, CDR2 SVGEGT, per germline. This CDR3 comprises 14 residues. The CDR3 DNA reads TGTGCCAGCCGCCGACAGGGAACTTCCTACGAGCAGTACTTC. It codes for CASRRQGTSYEQYF.

The chain links TRBV9 to TRBJ2-7; 7 bases align to TRBD2. Unmatched junction bases numbered 8, after V lost 2 bases and J lost 6 bases. The CDR3 length is 14 residues. Germline-derived CDR1 and CDR2 are SGDLS and YYNGEE. The CDR3 sequence is CASSVGRGEPEQYF. For the CDR3, the DNA is TGTGCCAGCAGCGTGGGGAGGGGAGAGCCCGAGCAGTACTTC.

The chain links TRBV5-1 to TRBJ2-2; 15 nucleotides line up with TRBD2. Unmatched junction bases numbered 4, after V lost 3 bases and J lost 4 bases. Germline V gives CDR1 SGHRS, CDR2 YFSETQ. This CDR3 comprises 17 residues. The CDR3 nucleotides are TGCGCCAGCAGCTGGACTAGCGGGGGGGCGGCCACCGGGGAGCTGTTTTTT. Translation: CASSWTSGGAATGELFF.

V usage is TRBV4-1 and J usage is TRBJ1-2, with TRBD1 matching over 11 bases. The CDR3 sequence is 16 residues long. The V segment lost 2 bases and the J segment 8 bases; nucleotides outside the gene matches: 10. Germline assignment: CDR1 MGHRA and CDR2 YSYEKL. The CDR3 sequence is CASSQQPLDRGQGYTF. The CDR3 bases are TGCGCCAGCAGCCAACAGCCCTTGGACAGGGGGCAGGGCTACACCTTC.

J is TRBJ1-2 and V is TRBV5-5, with TRBD1 identical over 10 bases. The CDR3 runs to 16 residues. V lost 0 bases, J lost 4 bases, and 6 bases stayed unmatched. Per germline, CDR1 SGHKS and CDR2 YYEKEE (reference sequence). CDR3 DNA: TGTGCCAGCAGCTTGGCCCGGACAGGGGGGACCTATGGCTACACCTTC. It yields the protein CASSLARTGGTYGYTF. The entire variable domain, with the rest obtained from reference TRBV5-5 and TRBJ1-2, is as follows: DAGVTQSPTHLIKTRGQQVTLRCSPISGHKSVSWYQQVLGQGPQFIFQYYEKEERGRGNFPDRFSARQFPNYSSELNVNALLLGDSALYLCASSLARTGGTYGYTFGSGTRLTVV.

The chain joins TRBV29-1 to TRBJ2-7; 10 bases are shared with TRBD1. CDR1 SQVTM and CDR2 ANQGSEA come from the germline V gene. Trimming cost V 0 bases and J 4 bases; bases outside gene matches: 3. The CDR3 contains 14 residues. The CDR3 here is CSVEDAGQGYEQYF. CDR3 DNA: TGCAGCGTTGAAGACGCGGGACAGGGGTACGAGCAGTACTTC.

The CDR3 loop reads CASSSAGGLSSYEQYF. The CDR3 DNA reads TGCGCCAGCAGCTCCGCAGGGGGATTAAGCTCCTACGAGCAGTACTTC. The chain couples TRBV5-1 to TRBJ2-7, with 7 bases lining up with TRBD1. The CDR3 spans 16 residues. Losses at the gene ends were 3 bases for V and 0 bases for J; bases not matched to a gene: 9. Germline V gene data show CDR1 as SGHRS and CDR2 as YFSETQ. Filled out from reference TRBV5-1 and TRBJ2-7, the complete variable domain reads KAGVTQTPRYLIKTRGQQVTLSCSPISGHRSVSWYQQTPGQGLQFLFEYFSETQRNKGNFPGRFSGRQFSNSRSEMNVSTLELGDSALYLCASSSAGGLSSYEQYFGPGTRLTVT.

This chain joins TRBV2 and TRBJ1-2, with D tentatively TRBD1 (5 bases). Germline V CDR1 and CDR2: SNHLY, FYNNEI. With 4 bases removed from V and 7 bases from J, the gap between germline ends came to 16 bases. The CDR3 has 14 amino acids. CDR3 sequence: CASSAMTAWSGYTF. The CDR3 nucleotides read TGTGCCAGCAGTGCCATGACAGCATGGTCTGGCTACACCTTC. The complete variable domain, with remaining parts taken from reference TRBV2 and TRBJ1-2, reads EPEVTQTPSHQVTQMGQEVILRCVPISNHLYFYWYRQILGQKVEFLVSFYNNEISEKSEIFDDQFSVERPDGSNFTLKIRSTKLEDSAMYFCASSAMTAWSGYTFGSGTRLTVV.